This paragraph covers one T cell receptor beta chain sequence. What it binds is unknown. PCR primers comprised 60 Vbeta and 13 Jbeta primers. Sequencing used immunoSEQ multiplex PCR; TCRdb keeps in-frame clones, though not all of them. The repertoire holds around 130,000 clones, with approximately 71% as singletons. The source of the sample is a study of cytomegalovirus exposure and HLA in healthy donors. General study results and limits: Association of a missense DCLRE1C variant with TCR beta V- and J-gene trimming was reported in a later analysis. Researchers reported from a later analysis that most CMV-associated TCR beta chains appeared HLA-restricted. In vitro data verified a few CMV-associated chains as specific for CMV antigens.

The sample comprised PBMCs. The TCR was taken from a woman aged 55-69 years in good health and CMV-seronegative.

CDR3 in amino acids: CATKNSYSNQPQHF. The CDR3 DNA follows: TGTGCCACAAAAAACAGTTATAGCAATCAGCCCCAGCATTTT. V is TRBV19 and J is TRBJ1-5; D gene uncertain. Trimming left V 10 bases short and J 0 bases short, with 13 bases between. The CDR3 length is 14 residues. The germline gives CDR1 LNHDA, CDR2 SQIVND (reference sequence).